One and the same sample provided the 5 T cell receptor beta chains below, sequenced in a study of cytomegalovirus exposure and HLA in healthy donors. In the PCR, 60 Vbeta and 13 Jbeta primers were used. Libraries were prepared by immunoSEQ multiplex PCR; TCRdb keeps only in-frame clonotypes and omits some of them. The table lists approximately 73,000 clones, over 55% of them singletons, with less than 7.5% in the top ten. The material sequenced was PBMCs. These TCRs come from a man aged 25-40 years in good health and CMV-seropositive.

This clone was counted between two and nine times. The rearrangement links TRBV7-2 to TRBJ2-7; D is unresolved. Germline V gives CDR1 SGHTA, CDR2 FQGNSA. Trimming shortened V by 2 bases and J by 0 bases, and 14 bases separated the two germline ends. The CDR3 has 16 residues. The CDR3 nucleotides read TGTGCCAGCAGCTTACTTTTTAAGCAATTCTCCTACGAGCAGTACTTC. It translates to CASSLLFKQFSYEQYF.

V is TRBV28 and J is TRBJ1-5; maybe TRBD1 (5 bases). The CDR3 has 16 amino acids. Germline values: CDR1 MDHEN, CDR2 SYDVKM. Trimming removed 7 bases at V and 4 bases at J, with 20 bases between. CDR3 nucleotides: TGTGCCAGCAAGGGACTAGGGGAGGGTTATAATCAGCCCCAGCATTTT. It codes for CASKGLGEGYNQPQHF.

The rearrangement joins TRBV4-1 to TRBJ1-5, with 7 bases that match TRBD1. V trimming: 1 base; J trimming: 5 bases; junction bases outside the gene matches: 17. CDR3 length: 19 residues. Germline V gene sequence: CDR1 MGHRA, CDR2 YSYEKL. CDR3 region: CASSQGRPDRVVGYQPQHF. The CDR3 DNA reads as TGCGCCAGCAGCCAAGGTCGTCCCGACAGGGTGGTTGGCTATCAGCCCCAGCATTTT.

CDR3 region: CASSLDLGSSGPQYF. The CDR3 DNA reads TGTGCCAGCAGCTTAGATCTGGGTTCGTCAGGGCCCCAGTACTTC. The gene calls are TRBV11-2 and TRBJ2-5; D possibly corresponds to TRBD1 (5 bases). In germline, CDR1 is SGHAT, CDR2 FQNNGV. V was cut by 0 bases and J by 9 bases, with 17 bases left in between. The CDR3 spans 15 residues.

This clone was counted only a few times. The chain carries TRBV4-1 and TRBJ1-1; TRBD1 aligns across 12 bases. The CDR3 has 15 residues. From germline, CDR1 is MGHRA and CDR2 YSYEKL. J lost 11 bases, V lost 1 base, and 8 bases had no gene match. CDR3 region: CASSQGLGTGGGAFF. The CDR3 DNA sequence: TGCGCCAGCAGCCAAGGACTCGGGACAGGGGGCGGGGCTTTCTTT.